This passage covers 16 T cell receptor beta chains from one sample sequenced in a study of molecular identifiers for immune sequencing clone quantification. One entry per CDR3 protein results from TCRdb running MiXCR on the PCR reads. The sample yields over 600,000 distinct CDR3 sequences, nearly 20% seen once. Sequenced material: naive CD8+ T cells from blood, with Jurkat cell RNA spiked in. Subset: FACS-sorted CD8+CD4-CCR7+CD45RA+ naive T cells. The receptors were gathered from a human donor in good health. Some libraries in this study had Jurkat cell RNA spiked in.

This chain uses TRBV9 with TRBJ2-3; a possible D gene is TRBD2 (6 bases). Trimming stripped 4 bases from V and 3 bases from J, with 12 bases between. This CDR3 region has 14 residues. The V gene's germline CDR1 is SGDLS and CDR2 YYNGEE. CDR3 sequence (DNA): TGTGCCAGCAGCTCCTCGGGGGTGACAGATACGCAGTATTTT. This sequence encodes CASSSSGVTDTQYF.

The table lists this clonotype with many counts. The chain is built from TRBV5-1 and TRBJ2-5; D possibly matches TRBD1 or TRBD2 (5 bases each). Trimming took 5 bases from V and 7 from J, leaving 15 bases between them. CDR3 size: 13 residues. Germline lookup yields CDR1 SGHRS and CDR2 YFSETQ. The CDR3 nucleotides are TGCGCCAGCAGATTCGACAGCGCGGGGACCCAGTACTTC. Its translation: CASRFDSAGTQYF.

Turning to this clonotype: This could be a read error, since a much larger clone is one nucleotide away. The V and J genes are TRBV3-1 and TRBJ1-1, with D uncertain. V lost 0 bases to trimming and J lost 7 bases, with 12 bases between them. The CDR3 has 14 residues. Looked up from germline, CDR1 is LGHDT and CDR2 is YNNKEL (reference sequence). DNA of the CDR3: TGTGCCAGCAGCCAAGATAAGAAGGAACATGAAGCTTTCTTT. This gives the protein CASSQDKKEHEAFF.

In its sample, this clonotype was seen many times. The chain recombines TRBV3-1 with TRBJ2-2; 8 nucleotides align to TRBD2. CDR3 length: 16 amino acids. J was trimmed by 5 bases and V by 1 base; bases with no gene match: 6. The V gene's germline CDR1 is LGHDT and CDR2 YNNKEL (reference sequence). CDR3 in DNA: TGTGCCAGCAGCCAAGTCGGACTAGCAGATACCGGGGAGCTGTTTTTT. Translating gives CASSQVGLADTGELFF.

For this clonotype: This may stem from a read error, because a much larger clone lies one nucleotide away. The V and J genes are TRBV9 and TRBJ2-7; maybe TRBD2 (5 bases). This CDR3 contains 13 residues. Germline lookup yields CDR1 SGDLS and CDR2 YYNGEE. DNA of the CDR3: TGTGCCAGCAGCGCAGACGAGGCTAGGGAGCGGTACTTC. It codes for CASSADEARERYF. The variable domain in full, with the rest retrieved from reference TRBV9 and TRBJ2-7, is DSGVTQTPKHLITATGQRVTLRCSPRSGDLSVYWYQQSLDQGLQFLIQYYNGEERAKGNILERFSAQQFPDLHSELNLSSLELGDSALYFCASSADEARERYFGPGTRLTVT.

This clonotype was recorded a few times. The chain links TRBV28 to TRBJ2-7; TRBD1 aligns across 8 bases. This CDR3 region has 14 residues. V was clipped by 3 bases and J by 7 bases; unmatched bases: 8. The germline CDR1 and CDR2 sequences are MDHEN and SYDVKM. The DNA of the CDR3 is TGTGCCAGCAGTTTCGTGCAGGGGGCGGGAGAGCAGTACTTC. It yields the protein CASSFVQGAGEQYF.

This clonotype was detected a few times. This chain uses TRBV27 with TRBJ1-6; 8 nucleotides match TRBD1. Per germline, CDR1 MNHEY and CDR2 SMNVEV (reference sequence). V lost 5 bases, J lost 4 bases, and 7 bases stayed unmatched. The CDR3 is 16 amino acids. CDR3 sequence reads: CASSPRQGAYNSPLHF. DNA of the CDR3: TGTGCCAGCAGTCCCCGCCAGGGGGCATATAATTCACCCCTCCACTTT.

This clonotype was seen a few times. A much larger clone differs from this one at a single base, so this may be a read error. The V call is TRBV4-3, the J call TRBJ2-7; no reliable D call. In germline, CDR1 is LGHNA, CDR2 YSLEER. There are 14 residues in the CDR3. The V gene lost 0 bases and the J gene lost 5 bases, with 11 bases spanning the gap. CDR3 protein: CASSQDQLYDEQYF. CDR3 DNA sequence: TGCGCCAGCAGCCAAGATCAACTATATGACGAGCAGTACTTC.

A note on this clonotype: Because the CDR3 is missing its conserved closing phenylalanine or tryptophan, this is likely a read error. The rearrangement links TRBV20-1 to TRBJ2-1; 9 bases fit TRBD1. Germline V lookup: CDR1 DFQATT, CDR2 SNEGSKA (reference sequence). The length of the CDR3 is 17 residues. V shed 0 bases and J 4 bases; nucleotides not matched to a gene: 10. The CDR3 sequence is CSARDPTDRGYYNEQFL. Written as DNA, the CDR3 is TGCAGTGCTAGAGACCCCACGGACAGGGGTTATTACAATGAGCAGTTCCTC.

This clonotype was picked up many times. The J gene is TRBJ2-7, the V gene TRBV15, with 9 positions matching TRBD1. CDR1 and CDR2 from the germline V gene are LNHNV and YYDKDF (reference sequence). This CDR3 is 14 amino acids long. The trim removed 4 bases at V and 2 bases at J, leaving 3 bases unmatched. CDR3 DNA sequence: TGTGCCACCAGCACAAGGACAGGGGCCTACGAGCAGTACTTC. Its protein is CATSTRTGAYEQYF.

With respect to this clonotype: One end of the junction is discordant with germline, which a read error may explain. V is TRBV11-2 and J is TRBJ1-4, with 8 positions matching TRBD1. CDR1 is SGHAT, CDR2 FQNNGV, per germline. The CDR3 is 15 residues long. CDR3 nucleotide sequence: TGTGCCAGCAGCCATTGGGGACAGGTCTTTGAAAAACTGTCTTTT. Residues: CASSHWGQVFEKLSF.

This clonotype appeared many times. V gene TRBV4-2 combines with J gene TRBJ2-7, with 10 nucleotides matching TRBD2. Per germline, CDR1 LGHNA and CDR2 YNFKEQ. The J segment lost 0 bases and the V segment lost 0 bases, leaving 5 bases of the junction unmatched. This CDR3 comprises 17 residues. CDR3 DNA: TGTGCCAGCAGCCAAGAGTATGGGACTAGCGTCTCCTACGAGCAGTACTTC. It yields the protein CASSQEYGTSVSYEQYF.

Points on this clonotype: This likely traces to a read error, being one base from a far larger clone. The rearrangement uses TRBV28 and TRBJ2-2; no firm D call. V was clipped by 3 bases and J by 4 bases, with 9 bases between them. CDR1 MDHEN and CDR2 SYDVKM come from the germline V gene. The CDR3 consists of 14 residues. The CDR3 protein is CASSFRLSTGELFF. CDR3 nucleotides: TGTGCCAGCAGTTTCAGGTTGAGCACCGGGGAGCTGTTTTTT. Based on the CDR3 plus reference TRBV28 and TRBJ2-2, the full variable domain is DVKVTQSSRYLVKRTGEKVFLECVQDMDHENMFWYRQDPGLGLRLIYFSYDVKMKEKGDIPEGYSVSREKKERFSLILESASTNQTSMYLCASSFRLSTGELFFGEGSRLTVL.

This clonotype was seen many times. CDR3 bases: TGTGCCAGTAGTATTGGGGGCGGCCAGCCCCAGCATTTT. Its protein is CASSIGGGQPQHF. V is TRBV19 and J is TRBJ1-5, with D possibly being TRBD1 (6 bases). The CDR3 runs 13 residues. Trimming cost V 3 bases and J 7 bases, with 10 bases left between them. Germline loops: CDR1 LNHDA, CDR2 SQIVND (reference sequence).

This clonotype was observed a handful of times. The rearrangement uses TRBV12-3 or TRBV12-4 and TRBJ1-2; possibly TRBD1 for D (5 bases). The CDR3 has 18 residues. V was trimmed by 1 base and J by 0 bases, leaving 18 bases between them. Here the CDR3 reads CASSLGGGERLANYGYTF. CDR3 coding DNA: TGTGCCAGCAGTTTAGGGGGGGGGGAGAGACTAGCTAACTATGGCTACACCTTC.

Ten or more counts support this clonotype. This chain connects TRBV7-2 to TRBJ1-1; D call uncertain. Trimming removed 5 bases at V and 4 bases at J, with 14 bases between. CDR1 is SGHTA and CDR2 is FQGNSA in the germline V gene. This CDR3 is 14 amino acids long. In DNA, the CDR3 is TGTGCCAGCAGCCCATGGGTCCAAGGCACTGAAGCTTTCTTT. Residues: CASSPWVQGTEAFF.